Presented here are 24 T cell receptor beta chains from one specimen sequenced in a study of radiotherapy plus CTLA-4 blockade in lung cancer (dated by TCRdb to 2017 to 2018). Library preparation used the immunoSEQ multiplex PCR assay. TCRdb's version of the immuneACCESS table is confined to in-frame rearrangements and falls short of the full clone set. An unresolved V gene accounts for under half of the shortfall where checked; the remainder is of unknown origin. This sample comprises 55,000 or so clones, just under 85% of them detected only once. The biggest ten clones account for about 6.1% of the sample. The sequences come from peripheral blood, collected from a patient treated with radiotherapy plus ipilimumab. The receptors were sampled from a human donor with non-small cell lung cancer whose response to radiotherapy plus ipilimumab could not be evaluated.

The CDR3 sequence: CASSLAGLNTGELFF. CDR3 nucleotides: TGTGCCAGCAGTTTGGCGGGATTGAACACCGGGGAGCTGTTTTTT. J is TRBJ2-2 and V is TRBV27; tentative D call: TRBD2 (6 bases). The CDR3 has 15 amino acids. From germline, CDR1 is MNHEY and CDR2 SMNVEV (reference sequence). Trimming left V 3 bases short and J 1 base short, with 9 bases between.

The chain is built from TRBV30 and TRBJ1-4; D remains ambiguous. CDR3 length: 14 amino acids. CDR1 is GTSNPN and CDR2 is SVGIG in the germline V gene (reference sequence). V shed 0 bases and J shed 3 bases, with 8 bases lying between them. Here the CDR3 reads CAWSVLSSNEKLFF. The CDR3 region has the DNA TGTGCCTGGAGTGTACTGTCATCTAATGAAAAACTGTTTTTT.

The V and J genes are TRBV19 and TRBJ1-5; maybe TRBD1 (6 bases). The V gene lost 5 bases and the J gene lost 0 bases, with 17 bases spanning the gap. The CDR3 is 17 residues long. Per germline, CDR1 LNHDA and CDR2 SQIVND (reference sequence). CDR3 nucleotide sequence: TGTGCCAGTAGTGGGGGCAGTAGGAGCTATAGCAATCAGCCCCAGCATTTT. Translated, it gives CASSGGSRSYSNQPQHF.

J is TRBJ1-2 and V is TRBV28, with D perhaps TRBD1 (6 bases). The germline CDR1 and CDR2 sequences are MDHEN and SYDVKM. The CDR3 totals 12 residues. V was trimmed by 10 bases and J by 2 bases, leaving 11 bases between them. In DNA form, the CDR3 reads TGTGCCACCCGGACAGCGAACTATGGCTACACCTTC. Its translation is CATRTANYGYTF.

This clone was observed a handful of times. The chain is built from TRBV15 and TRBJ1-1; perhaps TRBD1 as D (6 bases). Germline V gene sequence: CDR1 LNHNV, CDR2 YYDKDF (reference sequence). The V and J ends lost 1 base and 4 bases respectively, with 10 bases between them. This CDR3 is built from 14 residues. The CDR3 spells CATSRGQAGTEAFF. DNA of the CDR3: TGTGCCACCAGCAGAGGACAGGCCGGCACTGAAGCTTTCTTT.

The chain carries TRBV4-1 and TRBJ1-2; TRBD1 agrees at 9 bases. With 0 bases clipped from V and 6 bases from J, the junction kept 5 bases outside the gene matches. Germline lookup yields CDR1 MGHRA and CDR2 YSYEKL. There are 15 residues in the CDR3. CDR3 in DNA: TGCGCCAGCAGCCAAGACCCCGGACAGGGGCATGGCTACACCTTC. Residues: CASSQDPGQGHGYTF.

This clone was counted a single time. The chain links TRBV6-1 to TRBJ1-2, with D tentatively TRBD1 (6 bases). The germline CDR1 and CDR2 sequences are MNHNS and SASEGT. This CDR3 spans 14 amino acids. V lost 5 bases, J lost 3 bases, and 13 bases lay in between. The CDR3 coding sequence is TGTGCCAGCAGTTCCCGGGACACCTACTATGGCTACACCTTC. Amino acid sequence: CASSSRDTYYGYTF.

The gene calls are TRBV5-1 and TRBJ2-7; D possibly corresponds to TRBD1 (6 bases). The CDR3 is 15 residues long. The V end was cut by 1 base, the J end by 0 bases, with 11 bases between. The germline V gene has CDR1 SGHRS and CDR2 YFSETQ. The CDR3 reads CASSLLSDSSYEQYF. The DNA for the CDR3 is TGCGCCAGCAGCTTGCTCTCGGACAGCTCCTACGAGCAGTACTTC.

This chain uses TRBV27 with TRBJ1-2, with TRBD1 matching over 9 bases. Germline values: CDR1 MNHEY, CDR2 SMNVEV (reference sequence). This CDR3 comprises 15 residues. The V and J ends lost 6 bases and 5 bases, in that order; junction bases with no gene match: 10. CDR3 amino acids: CASSGQGLGRYGYTF. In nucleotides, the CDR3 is TGTGCCAGCAGCGGACAGGGGTTGGGGAGGTATGGCTACACCTTC.

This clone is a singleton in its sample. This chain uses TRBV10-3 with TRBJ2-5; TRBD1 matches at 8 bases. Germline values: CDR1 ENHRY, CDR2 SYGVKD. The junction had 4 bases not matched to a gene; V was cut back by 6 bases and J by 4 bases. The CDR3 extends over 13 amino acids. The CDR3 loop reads CAISRDRTETQYF. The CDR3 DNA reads TGTGCCATCAGCCGGGACAGGACAGAGACCCAGTACTTC.

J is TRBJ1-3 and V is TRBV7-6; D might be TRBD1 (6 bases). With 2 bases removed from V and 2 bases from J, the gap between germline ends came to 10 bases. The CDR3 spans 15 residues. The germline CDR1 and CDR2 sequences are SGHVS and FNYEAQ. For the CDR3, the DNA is TGTGCCAGCAGCTTAAGTGGGGGCACTGGAAACACCATATATTTT. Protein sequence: CASSLSGGTGNTIYF.

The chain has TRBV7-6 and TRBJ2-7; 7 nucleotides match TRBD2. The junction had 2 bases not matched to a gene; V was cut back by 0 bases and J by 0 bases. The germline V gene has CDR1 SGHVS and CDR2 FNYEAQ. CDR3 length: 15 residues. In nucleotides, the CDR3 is TGTGCCAGCAGCTTAGCAGCGGGGAGCTCCTACGAGCAGTACTTC. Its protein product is CASSLAAGSSYEQYF.

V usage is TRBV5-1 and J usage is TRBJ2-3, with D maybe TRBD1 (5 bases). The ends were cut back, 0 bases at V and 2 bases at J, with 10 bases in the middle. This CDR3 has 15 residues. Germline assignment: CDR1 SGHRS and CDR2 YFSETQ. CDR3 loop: CASSLVGPHTDTQYF. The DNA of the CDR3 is TGCGCCAGCAGCTTGGTGGGGCCCCACACAGATACGCAGTATTTT.

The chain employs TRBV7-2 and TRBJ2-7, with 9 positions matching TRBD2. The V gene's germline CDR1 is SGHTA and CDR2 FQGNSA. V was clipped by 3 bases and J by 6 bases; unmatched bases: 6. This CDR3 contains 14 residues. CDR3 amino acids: CASSFVAGAPEQYF. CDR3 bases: TGTGCCAGCAGCTTTGTAGCGGGGGCCCCCGAGCAGTACTTC.

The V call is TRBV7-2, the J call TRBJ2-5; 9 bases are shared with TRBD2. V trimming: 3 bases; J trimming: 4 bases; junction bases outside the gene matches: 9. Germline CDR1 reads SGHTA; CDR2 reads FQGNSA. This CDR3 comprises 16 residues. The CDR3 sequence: CASSFIPGLAGETQYF. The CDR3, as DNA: TGTGCCAGCAGCTTTATACCGGGACTAGCCGGAGAGACCCAGTACTTC.

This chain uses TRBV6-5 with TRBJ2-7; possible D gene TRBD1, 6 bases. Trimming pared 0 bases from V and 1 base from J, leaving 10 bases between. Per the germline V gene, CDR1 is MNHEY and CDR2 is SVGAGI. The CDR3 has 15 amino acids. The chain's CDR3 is CASSYSPGASYEQYF. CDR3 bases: TGTGCCAGCAGTTACTCTCCAGGGGCTTCCTACGAGCAGTACTTC.

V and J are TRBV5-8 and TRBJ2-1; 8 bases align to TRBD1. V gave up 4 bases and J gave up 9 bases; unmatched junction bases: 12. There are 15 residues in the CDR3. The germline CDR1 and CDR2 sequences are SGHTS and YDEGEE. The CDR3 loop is CASSHRTGRITEQFF. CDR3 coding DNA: TGTGCCAGCAGCCACAGGACAGGGAGAATTACTGAGCAGTTCTTC.

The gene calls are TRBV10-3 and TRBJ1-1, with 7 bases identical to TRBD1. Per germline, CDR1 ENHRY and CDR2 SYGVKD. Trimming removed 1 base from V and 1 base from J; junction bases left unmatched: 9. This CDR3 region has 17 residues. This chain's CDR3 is CAISEWVRTGRNTEAFF. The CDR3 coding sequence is TGTGCCATCAGTGAGTGGGTCCGGACAGGACGGAACACTGAAGCTTTCTTT.

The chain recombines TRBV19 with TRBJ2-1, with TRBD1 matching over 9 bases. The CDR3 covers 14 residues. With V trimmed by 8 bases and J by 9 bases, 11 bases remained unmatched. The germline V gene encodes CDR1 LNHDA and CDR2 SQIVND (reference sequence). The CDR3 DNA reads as TGTGCCAGTTCAAGGGACAGGGCCCGGCCTGAGCAGTTCTTC. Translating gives CASSRDRARPEQFF.

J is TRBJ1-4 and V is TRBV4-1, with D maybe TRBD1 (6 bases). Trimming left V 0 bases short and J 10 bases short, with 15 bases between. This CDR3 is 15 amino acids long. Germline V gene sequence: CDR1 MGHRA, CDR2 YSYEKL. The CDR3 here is CASSQDLQGFGKLFF. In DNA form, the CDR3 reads TGCGCCAGCAGCCAAGATTTACAGGGTTTCGGAAAACTGTTTTTT.

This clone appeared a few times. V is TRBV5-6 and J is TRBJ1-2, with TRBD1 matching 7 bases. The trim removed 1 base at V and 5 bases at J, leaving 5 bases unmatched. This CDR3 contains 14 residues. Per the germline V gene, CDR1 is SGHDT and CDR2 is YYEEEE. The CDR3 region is CASSLMGQQYGYTF. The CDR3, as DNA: TGTGCCAGCAGCTTGATGGGACAGCAATATGGCTACACCTTC.

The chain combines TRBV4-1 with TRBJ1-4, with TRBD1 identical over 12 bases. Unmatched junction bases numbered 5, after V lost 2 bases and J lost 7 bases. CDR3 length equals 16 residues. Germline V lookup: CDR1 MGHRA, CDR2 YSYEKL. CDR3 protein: CASSQPGQGAGEKLFF. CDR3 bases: TGCGCCAGCAGCCAACCGGGACAGGGGGCTGGTGAAAAACTGTTTTTT.

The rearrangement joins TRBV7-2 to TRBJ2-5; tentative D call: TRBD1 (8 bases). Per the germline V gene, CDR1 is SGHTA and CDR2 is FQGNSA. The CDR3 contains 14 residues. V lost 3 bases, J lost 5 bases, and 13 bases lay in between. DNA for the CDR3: TGTGCCAGCAGCTTCGGACAGGGAGGGGAGACCCAGTACTTC. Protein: CASSFGQGGETQYF.

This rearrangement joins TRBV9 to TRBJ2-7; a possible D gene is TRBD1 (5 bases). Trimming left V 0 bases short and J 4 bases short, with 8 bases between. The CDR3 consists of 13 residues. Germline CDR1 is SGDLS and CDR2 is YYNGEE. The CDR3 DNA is TGTGCCAGCAGCGTAGGGGCAGGGTACGAGCAGTACTTC. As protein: CASSVGAGYEQYF.